Presented here are 25 T cell receptor beta chains from one specimen sequenced in a study of cytomegalovirus exposure and HLA in healthy donors (dated by TCRdb to 2016 to 2017). Libraries were made using the immunoSEQ multiplex PCR assay. For the multiplex PCR, a mixture combining 60 forward primers for TCR Vbeta segments and 13 reverse primers for TCR Jbeta segments was used. Here the immuneACCESS table is served through TCRdb, limited to in-frame sequences with V and J called. Missing clones are a known gap in these copies; in checked studies unresolved V genes cover under half, and the rest lacks a known reason. The sample profile shows 180,000 or so clones; 70% to 90% of them were found once. About 9.3% of the sample comes from the top ten. Material for sequencing was PBMCs. These receptors originate from a man aged 18 to 29 in good health and CMV-seropositive.

V gene TRBV11-2 combines with J gene TRBJ2-5; TRBD2 aligns across 10 bases. The ends lost 5 bases at V and 5 bases at J; junction bases unmatched: 11. Germline V lookup: CDR1 SGHAT, CDR2 FQNNGV. This CDR3 has 16 amino acids. CDR3 region: CASSRTSGASWETQYF. As DNA, the CDR3 is TGTGCCAGCAGCCGTACTAGCGGGGCTTCGTGGGAGACCCAGTACTTC.

This chain joins TRBV5-1 and TRBJ2-3; TRBD2 matches at 13 bases. The CDR3 is made up of 14 amino acids. Germline V CDR1 and CDR2: SGHRS, YFSETQ. Trimming at V came to 4 bases and at J to 6 bases, leaving 2 bases not matched to a gene. The CDR3 DNA reads as TGCGCCAGCAGCCCGGGACTAGCGGGGGATACGCAGTATTTT. Translation: CASSPGLAGDTQYF.

The chain carries TRBV7-7 and TRBJ2-5; the D gene is possibly TRBD1 (6 bases). CDR1 SSHAT and CDR2 FNYEAQ come from the germline V gene (reference sequence). V lost 5 bases to trimming and J lost 5 bases, with 12 bases between them. The CDR3 has 13 amino acids. In DNA form, the CDR3 reads TGTGCCAGCAGCGTACAGGGCCGGGAGACCCAGTACTTC. Its translation is CASSVQGRETQYF.

The gene calls are TRBV11-2 and TRBJ2-2; D may be TRBD1 (5 bases). The CDR3 runs to 15 residues. V lost 4 bases and J 5 bases, leaving 14 bases between the germline ends. Per the germline V gene, CDR1 is SGHAT and CDR2 is FQNNGV. This CDR3 is CASSSPNAGTGELFF. The CDR3 coding sequence is TGTGCCAGCAGCTCCCCAAACGCAGGGACCGGGGAGCTGTTTTTT.

This clone was observed a few times. The chain links TRBV5-1 to TRBJ2-6; TRBD2 matches at 7 bases. Germline loops: CDR1 SGHRS, CDR2 YFSETQ. The V segment lost 7 bases and the J segment 0 bases; nucleotides outside the gene matches: 4. This CDR3 contains 15 residues. As DNA, the CDR3 is TGCGCCAGCGGGGAGGGAAGCTCTGGGGCCAACGTCCTGACTTTC. Translation: CASGEGSSGANVLTF.

The chain employs TRBV28 and TRBJ1-1; D call uncertain. Trimming left V 4 bases short and J 0 bases short, with 6 bases between. Germline CDR1 and CDR2: MDHEN and SYDVKM. The CDR3 covers 13 residues. This CDR3 is CASSSQMNTEAFF. CDR3 coding DNA: TGTGCCAGCAGTTCTCAGATGAACACTGAAGCTTTCTTT.

The chain combines TRBV4-1 with TRBJ2-7; 7 bases line up with TRBD2. J was trimmed by 1 base and V by 0 bases; bases with no gene match: 6. The CDR3 has 16 amino acids. Germline CDR1 and CDR2: MGHRA and YSYEKL. The CDR3 DNA follows: TGCGCCAGCAGCCAAGAGGGCCTAGCGGCTTCCTACGAGCAGTACTTC. Protein sequence: CASSQEGLAASYEQYF.

The chain recombines TRBV7-9 with TRBJ1-2; no clear D gene. Germline CDR1 SEHNR, CDR2 FQNEAQ (reference sequence). V shed 2 bases and J shed 2 bases, with 9 bases lying between them. The length of the CDR3 is 14 residues. Written as DNA, the CDR3 is TGTGCCAGCAGCTTATATGGGCCGAACTATGGCTACACCTTC. Its translation: CASSLYGPNYGYTF.

The genes are TRBV6-5 and TRBJ1-2; a possible D gene is TRBD1 (6 bases). V was pared by 7 bases and J by 7 bases, with 16 bases between. This CDR3 comprises 13 residues. Germline lookup yields CDR1 MNHEY and CDR2 SVGAGI. Here the CDR3 reads CASTGTGIAGYTF. Written as DNA, the CDR3 is TGTGCCAGCACCGGCACAGGGATCGCTGGCTACACCTTC.

V and J are TRBV7-2 and TRBJ2-3; 10 nucleotides agree with TRBD1. CDR3 length equals 16 residues. Germline values: CDR1 SGHTA, CDR2 FQGNSA. Germline trimming cut 4 bases from V and 1 base from J; bases unmatched to any gene: 5. CDR3 amino acids: CASSWSGTGGTDTQYF. CDR3 in DNA: TGTGCCAGCAGCTGGAGCGGGACAGGGGGCACAGATACGCAGTATTTT.

The chain combines TRBV29-1 with TRBJ1-2; TRBD1 matches at 8 bases. From germline, CDR1 is SQVTM and CDR2 ANQGSEA. The V segment lost 7 bases and the J segment 8 bases; nucleotides outside the gene matches: 9. This CDR3 is 12 amino acids long. The CDR3 DNA reads TGCAGCGCCCCAGGGGGCCTTGGGGGCTACACCTTC. Amino acids: CSAPGGLGGYTF.

The chain carries TRBV2 and TRBJ1-2, with D uncertain. CDR1 and CDR2 (germline): SNHLY, FYNNEI. This CDR3 contains 13 residues. Trimming removed 7 bases at V and 3 bases at J, with 12 bases between. The chain's CDR3 is CASIGGWDYGYTF. CDR3 nucleotides: TGTGCCAGCATCGGAGGGTGGGACTATGGCTACACCTTC.

J is TRBJ1-2 and V is TRBV7-6; a weak D match, TRBD1 (6 bases). Per germline, CDR1 SGHVS and CDR2 FNYEAQ. The ends were cut back, 4 bases at V and 4 bases at J, with 28 bases in the middle. The CDR3 covers 19 residues. CDR3 in amino acids: CASSSRSGHAFPIRYGYTF. The CDR3 DNA reads TGTGCCAGCAGCTCCCGATCGGGACATGCTTTCCCAATCCGCTATGGCTACACCTTC.

In its sample, this clone was seen a few times. The chain combines TRBV5-1 with TRBJ2-1; 8 bases agree with TRBD2. The junction had 7 bases not matched to a gene; V was cut back by 0 bases and J by 8 bases. The CDR3 covers 15 residues. From germline, CDR1 is SGHRS and CDR2 YFSETQ. The CDR3 sequence: CASSLAGGFMDEQFF. CDR3 coding DNA: TGCGCCAGCAGCTTGGCGGGGGGGTTTATGGATGAGCAGTTCTTC. The full variable domain, completed using reference TRBV5-1 and TRBJ2-1, is KAGVTQTPRYLIKTRGQQVTLSCSPISGHRSVSWYQQTPGQGLQFLFEYFSETQRNKGNFPGRFSGRQFSNSRSEMNVSTLELGDSALYLCASSLAGGFMDEQFFGPGTRLTVL.

The chain has TRBV5-1 and TRBJ1-5; D is unclear. The V end was cut by 5 bases, the J end by 7 bases, with 16 bases between. The CDR3 covers 14 residues. The V gene's germline CDR1 is SGHRS and CDR2 YFSETQ. In nucleotides, the CDR3 is TGCGCCAGCAGACCAGGAATTTCGGAACAGCCCCAGCATTTT. Translating it yields CASRPGISEQPQHF.

V gene TRBV5-6 combines with J gene TRBJ1-2; D is ambiguous. Per germline, CDR1 SGHDT and CDR2 YYEEEE. The CDR3 sequence is 16 residues long. V lost 5 bases to trimming and J lost 4 bases, with 21 bases between them. As DNA, the CDR3 is TGTGCCAGCAGACTAACTATTTCAAGCCTGCGCTATGGCTACACCTTC. Its protein is CASRLTISSLRYGYTF.

The rearrangement joins TRBV29-1 to TRBJ2-2; 7 positions agree with TRBD1. V shed 7 bases, J shed 3 bases, and the junction held 11 bases outside the gene matches. This CDR3 contains 15 residues. Per the germline V gene, CDR1 is SQVTM and CDR2 is ANQGSEA. In nucleotides, the CDR3 is TGCAGCGCCCACCGAGGGGGCGCGGACACCGGGGAGCTGTTTTTT. Residues: CSAHRGGADTGELFF.

This clone has only one observation. The chain employs TRBV2 and TRBJ1-2, with TRBD1 as a possible D gene (5 bases). The CDR3 is 14 amino acids. Trimming removed 8 bases from V and 2 bases from J, with 15 bases in between. Germline V gene sequence: CDR1 SNHLY, CDR2 FYNNEI. The CDR3: CASSGGAKNYGYTF. CDR3 nucleotides: TGTGCCAGCTCGGGAGGGGCGAAGAACTATGGCTACACCTTC.

The chain recombines TRBV28 with TRBJ1-1; 8 positions match TRBD1. This CDR3 has 15 residues. Trimming removed 6 bases from V and 4 bases from J; junction bases left unmatched: 10. Germline lookup yields CDR1 MDHEN and CDR2 SYDVKM. CDR3: CASSRAGGRGTEAFF. The CDR3 bases are TGTGCCAGCAGCCGTGCAGGGGGCAGGGGCACTGAAGCTTTCTTT.

The chain recombines TRBV7-2 with TRBJ2-2; D possibly corresponds to TRBD2 (6 bases). Germline CDR1 is SGHTA and CDR2 is FQGNSA. The CDR3 totals 11 residues. V was clipped by 5 bases and J by 15 bases, with 13 bases between them. The CDR3 region is CASSQGGAVFF. CDR3 in DNA: TGTGCCAGCAGCCAGGGCGGGGCGGTGTTTTTT.

The chain links TRBV7-9 to TRBJ2-7, with 8 bases fitting TRBD1. Per germline, CDR1 SEHNR and CDR2 FQNEAQ (reference sequence). Trimming cost V 3 bases and J 5 bases; bases outside gene matches: 9. The CDR3 consists of 15 residues. CDR3 protein: CASSFGRQGSDEQYF. As DNA, the CDR3 is TGTGCCAGCAGCTTTGGGAGACAGGGGTCGGACGAGCAGTACTTC.

V gene TRBV15 combines with J gene TRBJ2-7; perhaps TRBD1 as D (6 bases). Germline V lookup: CDR1 LNHNV, CDR2 YYDKDF (reference sequence). V lost 3 bases and J 2 bases, leaving 14 bases between the germline ends. The CDR3 length is 15 residues. The DNA for the CDR3 is TGTGCCACCAGCAGCCTTACAGGGTTTCCCTACGAGCAGTACTTC. Its translation: CATSSLTGFPYEQYF.

This clone is a singleton in its sample. The gene calls are TRBV14 and TRBJ1-2; D remains ambiguous. There are 14 residues in the CDR3. Trimming removed 4 bases at V and 4 bases at J, with 13 bases between. The germline V gene encodes CDR1 SGHDN and CDR2 FVKESK. DNA of the CDR3: TGTGCCAGCAGCCTCCTCCCCGAAGCCTATGGCTACACCTTC. Translation gives CASSLLPEAYGYTF.

The genes are TRBV7-2 and TRBJ2-3; D is unclear. V was pared by 1 base and J by 2 bases, with 10 bases between. This CDR3 has 15 amino acids. CDR1 and CDR2 (germline): SGHTA, FQGNSA. Written as DNA, the CDR3 is TGTGCCAGCAGCTTAGGGGCAAGGTACACAGATACGCAGTATTTT. Protein: CASSLGARYTDTQYF.

The chain uses TRBV4-1 and TRBJ1-2; D perhaps matches TRBD1 (5 bases). CDR3 length equals 14 residues. Germline loops: CDR1 MGHRA, CDR2 YSYEKL. V was clipped by 4 bases and J by 8 bases, with 17 bases between them. CDR3 protein: CASSPKDILRGYTF. DNA of the CDR3: TGCGCCAGCAGCCCCAAGGACATTTTGAGAGGCTACACCTTC.